This T cell receptor (beta chain) stems from a study of coeliac disease. A word on this clone: Its antigen is not identified.

Each fraction contributed one roughly 520,000-cell aliquot for sequencing. The germline V gene has CDR1 MGHRA and CDR2 YSYEKL. The V end lost 2 bases, the J end lost 5 bases, and 13 bases lay between the germline ends. The CDR3 totals 14 residues. Profiling relied on immunoSEQ multiplex PCR, and the TCRdb table lists in-frame clones only, not all of them. The profile shows roughly 4,200 clones, nearly 70% of them singletons. Notes on the study in general: Active celiac intraepithelial and lamina propria samples had lower TRB and TRG clonality than control samples. Intraepithelial and lamina propria fractions were not highly pure, so cross-contamination was possible.

This sequence originates from a woman under 30 with active celiac disease. The rearrangement links TRBV4-1 to TRBJ2-7, with a tentative D call TRBD1 (5 bases). The sequencing input was intraepithelial lymphocytes from the gut. For the CDR3, the DNA is TGCGCCAGCAGCCAATTCGGCAGGGTCGACGAGCAGTACTTC. Translation: CASSQFGRVDEQYF.